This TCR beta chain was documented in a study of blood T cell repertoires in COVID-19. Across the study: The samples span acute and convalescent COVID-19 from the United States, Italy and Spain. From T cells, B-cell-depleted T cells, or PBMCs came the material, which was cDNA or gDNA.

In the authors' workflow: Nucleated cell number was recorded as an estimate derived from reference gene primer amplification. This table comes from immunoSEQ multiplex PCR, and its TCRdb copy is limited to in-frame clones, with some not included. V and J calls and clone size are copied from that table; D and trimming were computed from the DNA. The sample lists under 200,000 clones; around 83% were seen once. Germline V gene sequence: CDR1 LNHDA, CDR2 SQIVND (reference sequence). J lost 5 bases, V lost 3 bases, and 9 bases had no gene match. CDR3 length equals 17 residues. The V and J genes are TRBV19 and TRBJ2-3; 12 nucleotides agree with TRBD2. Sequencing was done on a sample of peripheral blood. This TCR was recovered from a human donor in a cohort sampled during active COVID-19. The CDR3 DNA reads TGTGCCAGTAGTATTGAGACTAGCGGGAGCTCGGTAGATACGCAGTATTTT. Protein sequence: CASSIETSGSSVDTQYF.